Shown below are 26 T cell receptor beta chains from a single sample sequenced in a study of blood T cell repertoires in COVID-19. Here immunoSEQ multiplex PCR was the method, and the copy in TCRdb shows in-frame clones only, minus some. This sample has roughly 200,000 clones, with about 83% found just once. Sequenced input: peripheral blood. The origin of the receptors is a man between 60 and 75 years old who had recovered from COVID-19.

This chain uses TRBV21-1 with TRBJ1-2; TRBD1 is the table's D call, not checked against the DNA. TRBV21-1 is labeled a pseudogene. The CDR3 contains 16 residues. The CDR3 nucleotides are TGTGCCAGCAGCAAAGATCGAAAGGACAGGGGGTTTGGCTACACCTTC. It encodes CASSKDRKDRGFGYTF.

V and J are TRBV30 and TRBJ1-4; D is unresolved. V lost 2 bases and J lost 5, with 15 bases in between. Per the germline V gene, CDR1 is GTSNPN and CDR2 is SVGIG (reference sequence). This CDR3 spans 15 amino acids. This chain's CDR3 is CAWSMQGRANEKLFF. The DNA of the CDR3 is TGTGCCTGGAGTATGCAAGGGAGGGCGAATGAAAAACTGTTTTTT. The entire variable domain, with the rest obtained from reference TRBV30 and TRBJ1-4, is as follows: SQTIHQWPATLVQPVGSPLSLECTVEGTSNPNLYWYRQAAGRGLQLLFYSVGIGQISSEVPQNLSASRPQDRQFILSSKKLLLSDSGFYLCAWSMQGRANEKLFFGSGTQLSVL.

The chain joins TRBV6-5 to TRBJ1-1; D not resolved. The ends were cut back, 6 bases at V and 7 bases at J, with 15 bases in the middle. CDR3 length: 13 residues. Per the germline V gene, CDR1 is MNHEY and CDR2 is SVGAGI. CDR3: CASRAPGPLEAFF. Written as DNA, the CDR3 is TGTGCCAGCAGAGCTCCTGGGCCCCTTGAAGCTTTCTTT.

This rearrangement joins TRBV5-1 to TRBJ2-5, with D possibly being TRBD2 (6 bases). This CDR3 contains 13 residues. V gave up 6 bases and J gave up 7 bases, with 16 bases separating them. Germline-derived CDR1 and CDR2 are SGHRS and YFSETQ. CDR3 protein: CASTPGGKGTQYF. The CDR3 region has the DNA TGCGCCAGCACCCCCGGCGGGAAAGGGACCCAGTACTTC.

V usage is TRBV9 and J usage is TRBJ1-1, with 11 bases that match TRBD1. J gave up 11 bases and V 3 bases, and 15 bases lay outside the gene matches. Germline CDR1 reads SGDLS; CDR2 reads YYNGEE. The CDR3 is 16 residues long. DNA of the CDR3: TGTGCCAGCAGCGCCCAACCTCCGGGACAGGGGGACTCGGCTTTCTTT. Protein: CASSAQPPGQGDSAFF.

The chain has TRBV28 and TRBJ1-2, with D perhaps TRBD1 (6 bases). Deletions cut 5 bases from V and 3 bases from J, with 10 bases between. Germline V CDR1 and CDR2: MDHEN, SYDVKM. The length of the CDR3 is 13 residues. The CDR3 sequence is CASSTGHDYGYTF. CDR3 DNA sequence: TGTGCCAGCAGTACGGGACACGACTATGGCTACACCTTC.

J is TRBJ1-6 and V is TRBV5-1; D may be TRBD1 (6 bases). The germline CDR1 and CDR2 sequences are SGHRS and YFSETQ. This CDR3 contains 19 residues. V lost 0 bases, J lost 3 bases, and 19 bases lay in between. The CDR3 loop is CASSLAFPGDPIYNSPLHF. In nucleotides, the CDR3 is TGCGCCAGCAGCTTGGCCTTCCCAGGGGACCCCATCTATAATTCACCCCTCCACTTT.

The chain couples TRBV12-3 or TRBV12-4 to TRBJ2-7, with 7 nucleotides matching TRBD2. After removal of 6 bases from V and 12 bases from J, the junction contained 14 bases not matched to a gene. The CDR3 runs to 13 residues. In DNA form, the CDR3 reads TGTGCCAGCAGCACGGAGCGGCGGGAGAGGAGGTACTTC. It translates to CASSTERRERRYF.

V gene TRBV12-3 or TRBV12-4 combines with J gene TRBJ1-2; perhaps TRBD1 as D (6 bases). The CDR3 consists of 13 residues. V lost 9 bases to trimming and J lost 1 base, with 12 bases between them. The CDR3 nucleotides are TGTGCCAGTTCCGAGGACAGTAACTATGGCTACACCTTC. It specifies CASSEDSNYGYTF.

V usage is TRBV6-6 and J usage is TRBJ2-1; tentative D call: TRBD1 (6 bases). Deletions cut 9 bases from V and 9 bases from J, with 18 bases between. Germline V gene lookup returns CDR1 MNHNY and CDR2 SVGAGI (reference sequence). CDR3 length: 13 residues. This chain's CDR3 is CASSRGLGGEQFF. The CDR3 bases are TGTGCCAGTTCTCGGGGCTTAGGGGGTGAGCAGTTCTTC.

The chain has TRBV28 and TRBJ2-5; 7 bases map to TRBD1. The CDR3 contains 13 residues. Germline trimming cut 5 bases from V and 4 bases from J; bases unmatched to any gene: 4. Germline V gives CDR1 MDHEN, CDR2 SYDVKM. CDR3 in amino acids: CASSLGTAETQYF. The CDR3 DNA reads TGTGCCAGCAGTCTCGGGACAGCAGAGACCCAGTACTTC.

The chain combines TRBV30 with TRBJ1-2; 7 positions match TRBD1. Germline V gene data show CDR1 as GTSNPN and CDR2 as SVGIG (reference sequence). Trimming took 5 bases from V and 4 from J; bases not matched to a gene: 13. This CDR3 spans 15 amino acids. The CDR3 region has the DNA TGTGCCTGGGATAAGGTCCGGGACAGCACCTATGGCTACACCTTC. This codes for CAWDKVRDSTYGYTF.

In its sample, this clone was seen a few times. The J gene is TRBJ1-5, the V gene TRBV6-5, with TRBD1 as a possible D gene (6 bases). This CDR3 contains 13 residues. In germline, CDR1 is MNHEY, CDR2 SVGAGI. Trimming took off 6 bases at V and 3 bases at J, with 9 bases between the two ends. The CDR3 sequence: CASSWDTNQPQHF. The CDR3 nucleotides are TGTGCCAGCAGCTGGGACACCAATCAGCCCCAGCATTTT.

V usage is TRBV10-3 and J usage is TRBJ1-1, with 8 nucleotides matching TRBD1. Germline V lookup: CDR1 ENHRY, CDR2 SYGVKD. The CDR3 is made up of 15 amino acids. Losses at the gene ends were 8 bases for V and 1 base for J; bases not matched to a gene: 9. Here the CDR3 reads CAIHEQGGKNTEAFF. For the CDR3, the DNA is TGTGCCATCCACGAACAGGGGGGGAAGAACACTGAAGCTTTCTTT.

As for this clone: The identical CDR3 is also encoded by other nucleotide sequences in the sample. The chain links TRBV9 to TRBJ1-2; D unresolved. Trimming shortened V by 0 bases and J by 2 bases, and 8 bases separated the two germline ends. This CDR3 has 14 amino acids. CDR1 and CDR2 from the germline V gene are SGDLS and YYNGEE. CDR3 sequence (DNA): TGTGCCAGCAGCGTAGAACCGGGAAACTATGGCTACACCTTC. It encodes CASSVEPGNYGYTF.

The rearrangement joins TRBV19 to TRBJ2-3; TRBD2 agrees at 11 bases. Germline V gives CDR1 LNHDA, CDR2 SQIVND (reference sequence). The trim removed 6 bases at V and 2 bases at J, leaving 4 bases unmatched. This CDR3 has 15 amino acids. CDR3 residues: CASRGLAEFTDTQYF. The CDR3 DNA sequence: TGTGCCAGTAGGGGACTAGCGGAGTTCACAGATACGCAGTATTTT.

The chain joins TRBV3-1 (or the pseudogene TRBV3-2) to TRBJ1-1; 7 bases align to TRBD1. The junction had 6 bases not matched to a gene; V was cut back by 5 bases and J by 0 bases. In germline, CDR1 is LGHDT, CDR2 YNNKEL (reference sequence). The CDR3 loop spans 15 amino acids. This chain's CDR3 is CASSSGDSMNTEAFF. The CDR3 nucleotides read TGTGCCAGCAGCTCCGGGGACAGTATGAACACTGAAGCTTTCTTT.

A few counts support this clone. Other nucleotide sequences in the sample specify the same CDR3. The genes are TRBV7-3 and TRBJ1-1, with D tentatively TRBD1 (6 bases). The CDR3 runs to 14 residues. Germline assignment: CDR1 SGHTA and CDR2 FQGTGA. Trimming removed 5 bases at V and 1 base at J, with 11 bases between. The DNA for the CDR3 is TGTGCCAGCAGCCTGGGACACTCGAACACTGAAGCTTTCTTT. This translates into CASSLGHSNTEAFF.

The rearrangement joins TRBV6-5 to TRBJ2-4, with D possibly being TRBD1 (6 bases). Between the trimmed V and J ends, which lost 5 bases and 3 bases, there was a span of 14 bases. Germline CDR1 MNHEY, CDR2 SVGAGI. The CDR3 has 15 amino acids. CDR3 nucleotide sequence: TGTGCCAGCAGTCAGAACAGGGCCGGCAAAAACATTCAGTACTTC. This codes for CASSQNRAGKNIQYF.

This chain connects TRBV25-1 to TRBJ1-2; D uncertain. V was shortened by 6 bases and J by 0 bases, with 11 bases between the two germline ends. The germline V gene has CDR1 MGHDK and CDR2 SYGVNS. The CDR3 consists of 14 residues. This CDR3 reads CASRTDGANYGYTF. Here the CDR3 DNA reads TGTGCCAGCAGAACTGACGGAGCTAACTATGGCTACACCTTC.

The genes are TRBV5-1 and TRBJ2-5; D is possibly TRBD2 (5 bases). Germline V gene lookup returns CDR1 SGHRS and CDR2 YFSETQ. The V end was cut by 1 base, the J end by 2 bases, with 12 bases between. The CDR3 consists of 15 residues. CDR3 sequence: CASSLKVGEQETQYF. CDR3 nucleotide sequence: TGCGCCAGCAGCTTGAAGGTTGGGGAGCAAGAGACCCAGTACTTC.

J is TRBJ2-3 and V is TRBV5-6; 8 nucleotides line up with TRBD2. Germline lookup yields CDR1 SGHDT and CDR2 YYEEEE. V was pared by 7 bases and J by 4 bases, with 14 bases of the junction left unmatched. The CDR3 consists of 16 residues. The CDR3 DNA reads TGTGCCAGCGGAGCGGCCGGGGGGGCGTTCCCAGATACGCAGTATTTT. As protein: CASGAAGGAFPDTQYF.

The chain has TRBV19 and TRBJ1-5; 11 bases are shared with TRBD1. CDR3 length: 16 amino acids. Germline values: CDR1 LNHDA, CDR2 SQIVND (reference sequence). Unmatched junction bases numbered 11, after V lost 8 bases and J lost 5 bases. DNA of the CDR3: TGTGCCAGTTCTATTCCGGGACAGGGGGATTATCAGCCCCAGCATTTT. This codes for CASSIPGQGDYQPQHF.

The chain recombines TRBV9 with TRBJ2-3; 11 bases are shared with TRBD2. Germline trimming cut 2 bases from V and 5 bases from J; bases unmatched to any gene: 7. Germline V lookup: CDR1 SGDLS, CDR2 YYNGEE. CDR3 length: 16 amino acids. CDR3 nucleotide sequence: TGTGCCAGCAGCGTGTTTAGCGGGGGGGCGAGAGATACGCAGTATTTT. Translating it yields CASSVFSGGARDTQYF.

This sequence joins TRBV18 and TRBJ1-4; D perhaps matches TRBD1 (6 bases). Germline CDR1 is KGHSH and CDR2 is LQKENI. V lost 3 bases and J lost 6, with 14 bases in between. The CDR3 totals 15 residues. The CDR3: CASSPAGGRYEKLFF. DNA for the CDR3: TGTGCCAGCTCACCCGCGGGGGGCCGGTATGAAAAACTGTTTTTT.

The J gene is TRBJ1-6, the V gene TRBV19; 7 positions match TRBD1. With 2 bases clipped from V and 5 bases from J, the junction kept 9 bases outside the gene matches. Germline V lookup: CDR1 LNHDA, CDR2 SQIVND (reference sequence). The CDR3 runs to 17 residues. The CDR3 is CASSITFAGQNNSPLHF. In DNA form, the CDR3 reads TGTGCCAGTAGTATAACCTTTGCGGGACAGAATAATTCACCCCTCCACTTT.